The clone carrying this TCR beta chain appeared a single time. The antigen remains unidentified. CDR3 size: 16 residues. Germline values: CDR1 SGHVS, CDR2 FNYEAQ. J gave up 0 bases and V 3 bases, and 4 bases lay outside the gene matches. Only in-frame clones appear in the TCRdb table, and some are missing; sequencing was by immunoSEQ multiplex PCR. The data hold about 76,000 clones, with about 74% observed a single time. The sample comes from a study of T cell responses to AZD1222 COVID-19 vaccine. Study conclusions and caveats: Donors, mostly white British, included more females; clonal diversity was possibly underestimated. Dominant CD4 TCR responses targeted spike regions 160-218 and 743-854. Spike-specific TCR breadth and depth grew following two AZD1222 doses.

The starting material was peripheral blood, obtained 28 days after the second dose of the MenACWY control vaccine. This TCR was recovered from an adult who received the MenACWY meningococcal vaccine as a control. The chain recombines TRBV7-6 with TRBJ2-1; 8 bases agree with TRBD2. CDR3 loop: CASSFLGTSSYNEQFF. As DNA, the CDR3 is TGTGCCAGCAGCTTCCTCGGGACTAGCTCCTACAATGAGCAGTTCTTC.